The source of this T cell receptor beta chain is a study of T cell responses to AZD1222 COVID-19 vaccine. The overall study: Investigators merged groups given second doses at roughly 4 or roughly 12 weeks.

Some clones are missing from TCRdb's copy, which holds only in-frame ones; the method was immunoSEQ multiplex PCR. The sample consists of 95,000 to 150,000 clones, around 87% of them appearing once. There are 16 residues in the CDR3. Trimming removed 5 bases from V and 8 bases from J, with 23 bases in between. In germline, CDR1 is SGHVS, CDR2 FQNEAQ. The starting material was peripheral blood, obtained on day 0 of AZD1222 vaccination. The receptor was derived from an adult in good health. J is TRBJ2-3 and V is TRBV7-8; weak D call: TRBD2 (7 bases). The CDR3 coding sequence is TGTGCCAGCAGCGCAGAAGGGGGGGGGCCGCTAGCTACGCAGTATTTT. This sequence encodes CASSAEGGGPLATQYF.